This TCR beta chain was captured in a study of lymphopenia after photon versus proton radiotherapy. Generated by immunoSEQ multiplex PCR, the TCRdb table keeps only in-frame clones and is missing some. The sample consists of roughly 4,700 clones, more than 70% of them appearing once. This CDR3 spans 13 amino acids. V was shortened by 1 base and J by 7 bases, with 8 bases between the two germline ends. Germline loops: CDR1 SGHTA, CDR2 FQGNSA. The clonotype was recovered from a man aged 80 or over with cholangiocarcinoma. Sequencing used peripheral blood, obtained from a patient treated with photon-based radiotherapy. V and J are TRBV7-2 and TRBJ2-1, with TRBD1 as a possible D gene (6 bases). CDR3 loop: CASSLERGNEQFF. For the CDR3, the DNA is TGTGCCAGCAGCTTAGAAAGGGGGAATGAGCAGTTCTTC.